A single sample gave rise to the 16 T cell receptor beta chains below, sequenced in a study of T-cell memory formation after mild COVID-19 (dated by TCRdb to about 2021). Libraries were built with 5' RACE. Sequenced on an Illumina NovaSeq 6000. TCRdb trimmed the raw reads at Q25, called clones with MiXCR and kept productive beta chains. Rows with a matching CDR3 protein are joined into one entry that keeps the most common DNA and genes. The sample profile shows 300,000 to 400,000 distinct CDR3 sequences; around 14% of them were found once. The ten largest make up about 20% of the sample. Material: PBMCs or a T cell subset sorted from them (not recorded which). These receptor sequences come from a man in his late teens or twenties who had mild COVID-19 (a few samples of this study predate the infection). The sample titles of this study are shuffled in the database, so cell type and time point are left out; the donor was told from shared clones.

V usage is TRBV6-5 and J usage is TRBJ2-1; D gene uncertain. This CDR3 has 15 amino acids. Trimming removed 0 bases from V and 7 bases from J, with 13 bases in between. Germline lookup yields CDR1 MNHEY and CDR2 SVGAGI. CDR3 in DNA: TGTGCCAGCAGTTACTCCGGACCTACTCGTAATGAGCAGTTCTTC. Translation gives CASSYSGPTRNEQFF.

The V and J genes are TRBV12-3 or TRBV12-4 and TRBJ1-1, with D uncertain. The CDR3 runs to 11 residues. The V end was cut by 5 bases, the J end by 6 bases, with 7 bases between. This CDR3 is CASSPHPEAFF. For the CDR3, the DNA is TGTGCCAGCAGTCCCCACCCTGAAGCTTTCTTT.

Only a few counts were recorded for this clonotype. CDR3: CASSRQRNSYEQYF. The CDR3, as DNA: TGTGCCAGCAGCCGTCAGAGGAACTCCTACGAGCAGTACTTC. The chain couples TRBV7-9 to TRBJ2-7; D is ambiguous. Germline loops: CDR1 SEHNR, CDR2 FQNEAQ (reference sequence). The CDR3 covers 14 residues. V lost 5 bases to trimming and J lost 0 bases, with 11 bases between them.

The chain employs TRBV20-1 and TRBJ2-7, with D possibly being TRBD2 (6 bases). The CDR3 spans 16 residues. Germline assignment: CDR1 DFQATT and CDR2 SNEGSKA (reference sequence). Deletions cut 3 bases from V and 3 bases from J, with 21 bases between. The CDR3 sequence is CSASSLTGVQSYEQYF. CDR3 nucleotides: TGCAGTGCTAGTTCACTTACGGGGGTTCAGAGCTACGAGCAGTACTTC.

This clonotype has more than one count but fewer than ten. The chain has TRBV7-3 and TRBJ2-1; 9 nucleotides agree with TRBD2. Trimming cost V 5 bases and J 4 bases; bases outside gene matches: 6. This CDR3 has 15 residues. CDR1 and CDR2 from the germline V gene are SGHTA and FQGTGA. Written as DNA, the CDR3 is TGTGCCAGCAGCGTAGCGGGGGATAGGTACAATGAGCAGTTCTTC. The encoded protein is CASSVAGDRYNEQFF.

This chain connects TRBV9 to TRBJ1-2; a possible D gene is TRBD1 (6 bases). The CDR3 loop spans 14 amino acids. V was clipped by 4 bases and J by 8 bases, with 18 bases between them. Germline CDR1 and CDR2: SGDLS and YYNGEE. CDR3 residues: CASSPGTLGGGYTF. The CDR3 DNA sequence: TGTGCCAGCAGCCCTGGGACCCTCGGGGGCGGCTACACCTTC.

This sequence joins TRBV4-3 and TRBJ1-5, with D uncertain. CDR3 size: 13 residues. Germline loops: CDR1 LGHNA, CDR2 YSLEER. Trimming stripped 0 bases from V and 7 bases from J, with 7 bases between. This CDR3 is CASSQDGRQPQHF. CDR3 nucleotide sequence: TGCGCCAGCAGCCAAGACGGCAGGCAGCCCCAGCATTTT.

CDR3 coding DNA: TGTGCCAGCAGCTTGGATGCTTATGGCTACACCTTC. This encodes CASSLDAYGYTF. The genes are TRBV5-4 and TRBJ1-2; D not resolved. Between the trimmed V and J ends, which lost 0 bases and 5 bases, there was a span of 5 bases. CDR1 is SGHNT, CDR2 YYREEE, per germline (reference sequence). This CDR3 has 12 amino acids. The variable domain in full, with the rest retrieved from reference TRBV5-4 and TRBJ1-2, is ETGVTQSPTHLIKTRGQQVTLRCSSQSGHNTVSWYQQALGQGPQFIFQYYREEENGRGNFPPRFSGLQFPNYSSELNVNALELDDSALYLCASSLDAYGYTFGSGTRLTVV.

This clonotype was observed many times. The rearrangement links TRBV7-6 to TRBJ2-7; 8 nucleotides agree with TRBD1. The CDR3 runs to 15 residues. Germline V gene lookup returns CDR1 SGHVS and CDR2 FNYEAQ. After removal of 1 base from V and 3 bases from J, the junction contained 5 bases not matched to a gene. CDR3 protein: CASSLDGTGFYEQYF. CDR3 in DNA: TGTGCCAGCAGCTTAGACGGGACAGGTTTCTACGAGCAGTACTTC.

This clonotype has at least ten counts. In nucleotides, the CDR3 is TGTGCCAGCAGTCCACAGGGGGCGAGCACTGAAGCTTTCTTT. Encoded protein: CASSPQGASTEAFF. This chain joins TRBV6-2 or TRBV6-3 and TRBJ1-1, with TRBD1 matching 9 bases. V lost 5 bases and J lost 4; bases outside the gene matches: 5. Germline V gene data show CDR1 as MNHEY and CDR2 as SVGEGT. The CDR3 has 14 residues.

The chain couples TRBV6-5 to TRBJ1-4, with D maybe TRBD1 (5 bases). The CDR3 contains 14 residues. Per the germline V gene, CDR1 is MNHEY and CDR2 is SVGAGI. Trimming pared 0 bases from V and 11 bases from J, leaving 13 bases between. In DNA form, the CDR3 reads TGTGCCAGCAGTTACTCGGGGCCCCTGGGGAAACTGTTTTTT. Translated: CASSYSGPLGKLFF.

This clonotype has only a few counts. The gene calls are TRBV7-6 and TRBJ2-2; 15 bases align to TRBD2. Germline lookup yields CDR1 SGHVS and CDR2 FNYEAQ. Losses at the gene ends were 5 bases for V and 4 bases for J; bases not matched to a gene: 8. The CDR3 runs 18 residues. As DNA, the CDR3 is TGTGCCAGCAGCCGGACTAGCGGGGGGGCGCTGGGCACCGGGGAGCTGTTTTTT. It is translated as CASSRTSGGALGTGELFF. Complete variable domain (other parts from reference TRBV7-6 and TRBJ2-2): GAGVSQSPRYKVTKRGQDVALRCDPISGHVSLYWYRQALGQGPEFLTYFNYEAQQDKSGLPNDRFSAERPEGSISTLTIQRTEQRDSAMYRCASSRTSGGALGTGELFFGEGSRLTVL.

There are many counts of this clonotype. The J gene is TRBJ2-7, the V gene TRBV7-2, with D perhaps being TRBD1 or TRBD2 (5 bases each). V lost 4 bases to trimming and J lost 6 bases, with 13 bases between them. CDR1 and CDR2 from the germline V gene are SGHTA and FQGNSA. CDR3 length: 13 amino acids. For the CDR3, the DNA is TGTGCCAGCAGCTCGAGGGGTCAGGGCGAGCAGTACTTC. Translated, it gives CASSSRGQGEQYF.

This clonotype was seen only a few times. V gene TRBV18 combines with J gene TRBJ2-4, with D perhaps matching TRBD1 or TRBD2 (5 bases each). Trimming stripped 0 bases from V and 7 bases from J, with 16 bases between. The germline V gene has CDR1 KGHSH and CDR2 LQKENI. The CDR3 loop spans 16 amino acids. The CDR3 sequence: CASSPPLIGAGNIQYF. The CDR3 DNA reads as TGTGCCAGCTCACCACCCTTGATTGGGGCGGGTAACATTCAGTACTTC.

For this clonotype: Possible read error: a much larger clone is one base away. The V gene is TRBV7-2, the J gene TRBJ2-3, with unresolved D. This CDR3 is built from 16 residues. Per the germline V gene, CDR1 is SGHTA and CDR2 is FQGNSA. The CDR3 DNA follows: TGTGCCATCAGCCAACGTGGCGACCCGAGCACAGATACGCAGTATTTT. It is translated as CAISQRGDPSTDTQYF.

The chain is built from TRBV6-2 or TRBV6-3 and TRBJ2-5, with D uncertain. V was shortened by 6 bases and J by 5 bases, with 13 bases between the two germline ends. This CDR3 has 13 residues. The germline gives CDR1 MNHEY, CDR2 SVGEGT. This CDR3 is CASSWAQAETQYF. CDR3 coding DNA: TGTGCCAGCAGCTGGGCGCAGGCGGAGACCCAGTACTTC.